These 4 T cell receptor beta chains originate from one sample sequenced in a study of blood T cell repertoires in COVID-19. Using immunoSEQ multiplex PCR, the repertoire was profiled, and TCRdb retains in-frame clones only, with some absent. The sample has around 120,000 clones, about two thirds seen once. The sequencing sample was made of peripheral blood. Receptors were obtained from a human donor with acute or convalescent COVID-19. The donor label of this sample is uncertain.

The gene calls are TRBV3-1 (or the pseudogene TRBV3-2) and TRBJ2-6; tentatively, D is TRBD2 (5 bases). The ends were cut back, 4 bases at V and 4 bases at J, with 11 bases in the middle. Germline V CDR1 and CDR2: LGHDT, YNNKEL (reference sequence). The CDR3 covers 15 residues. CDR3 residues: CASSRGLQGANVLTF. The CDR3, as DNA: TGTGCCAGCAGCCGAGGGTTACAGGGGGCCAACGTCCTGACTTTC.

The chain couples TRBV28 to TRBJ2-2; 8 bases are shared with TRBD1. CDR3 length equals 17 residues. J gave up 6 bases and V 3 bases, and 12 bases lay outside the gene matches. Germline CDR1 is MDHEN and CDR2 is SYDVKM. The CDR3 is CASSFVDRGLLPGELFF. Here the CDR3 DNA reads TGTGCCAGCAGTTTCGTCGACAGGGGCCTTTTACCCGGGGAGCTGTTTTTT.

This rearrangement joins TRBV18 to TRBJ2-7, with 10 bases fitting TRBD1. Germline V CDR1 and CDR2: KGHSH, LQKENI. This CDR3 is 14 amino acids long. Trimming took 2 bases from V and 7 from J; bases not matched to a gene: 5. CDR3 residues: CASSPRQGAWEQYV. The CDR3 nucleotides are TGTGCCAGCTCACCAAGACAGGGGGCGTGGGAGCAGTACGTC.

The chain recombines TRBV3-1 (or the pseudogene TRBV3-2) with TRBJ1-2, with TRBD1 identical over 9 bases. Germline loops: CDR1 LGHDT, CDR2 YNNKEL (reference sequence). The junction had 6 bases not matched to a gene; V was cut back by 5 bases and J by 5 bases. The length of the CDR3 is 14 residues. The CDR3 nucleotides are TGTGCCAGCAGCACAGGGGGCGTCGGGTATGGCTACACCTTC. Translation gives CASSTGGVGYGYTF.